Listed here is a single TCR beta chain. TCRdb's copy holds only in-frame clones and misses some; the assay was immunoSEQ multiplex PCR. This sample has 300,000 to 350,000 clones, with 75% to 95% found just once. These data are taken from a study of blood T cell repertoires in COVID-19. Overall study context: In each case, the material was cDNA or gDNA derived from T cells, B-cell-depleted T cells, or PBMCs.

V was clipped by 4 bases and J by 0 bases, with 7 bases between them. This CDR3 contains 14 residues. Germline CDR1 reads LGHDT; CDR2 reads YNNKEL (reference sequence). The sample comprised peripheral blood. This chain links TRBV3-1 (or the pseudogene TRBV3-2) with TRBJ1-3, with a possible D match to TRBD1 (5 bases). The source is a young woman with COVID-19, enrolled during active disease. CDR3 loop: CASSRGHSGNTIYF. The CDR3 region has the DNA TGTGCCAGCAGCCGGGGCCACTCTGGAAACACCATATATTTT.